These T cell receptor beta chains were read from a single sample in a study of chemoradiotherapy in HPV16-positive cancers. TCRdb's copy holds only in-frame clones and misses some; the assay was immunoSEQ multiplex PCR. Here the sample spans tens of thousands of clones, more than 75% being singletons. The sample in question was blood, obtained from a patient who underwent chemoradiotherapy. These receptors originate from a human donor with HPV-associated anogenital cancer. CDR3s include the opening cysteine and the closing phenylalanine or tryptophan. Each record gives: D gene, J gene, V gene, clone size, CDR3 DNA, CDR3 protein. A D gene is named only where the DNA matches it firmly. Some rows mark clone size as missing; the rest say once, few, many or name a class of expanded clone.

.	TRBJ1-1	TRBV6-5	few	TGTGCCAGCAGTTACCGGGGCGCTGAAGCTTTCTTT	CASSYRGAEAFF
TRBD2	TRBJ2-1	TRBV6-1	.	TGTGCCAGCAGTGAAGCGCGCGGGAGTAATGAGCAGTTCTTC	CASSEARGSNEQFF
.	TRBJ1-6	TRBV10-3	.	TGTGCCATCAGAGCAGATAATTCACCCCTCCACTTT	CAIRADNSPLHF
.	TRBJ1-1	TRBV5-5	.	TGTGCCAGCAGCCCTATTCCTGGCGCGGTCATGAACACTGAAGCTTTCTTT	CASSPIPGAVMNTEAFF
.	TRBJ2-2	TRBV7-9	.	TGTGCCAGCAGCTTAGAATCAGGGTCGAACACCGGGGAGCTGTTTTTT	CASSLESGSNTGELFF
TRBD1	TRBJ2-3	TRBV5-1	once	TGCGCCAGCAGCTTACTAGGACAGGGCTCAGATACGCAGTATTTT	CASSLLGQGSDTQYF
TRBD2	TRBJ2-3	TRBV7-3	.	TGTGCCAGCAGCTTAACTAGCGGGGAGACAGATACGCAGTATTTT	CASSLTSGETDTQYF
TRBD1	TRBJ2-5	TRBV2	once	TGTGCCAGCATTCGGACAGGCTTAGGCCAAGAGACCCAGTACTTC	CASIRTGLGQETQYF
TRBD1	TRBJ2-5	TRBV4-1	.	TGCGCCAGCACTCCAGAGACGGGACAGCAAGAGACCCAGTACTTC	CASTPETGQQETQYF
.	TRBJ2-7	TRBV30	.	TGTGCCTGGAGTGCACTCCCGGGAAGGGGGACCTACGAGCAGTACTTC	CAWSALPGRGTYEQYF
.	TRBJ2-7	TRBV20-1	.	TGCAGTGCTAGTGACACTCAGCAGTACTTC	CSASDTQQYF
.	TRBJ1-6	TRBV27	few	TGTGCCAGCAGTTTTGGGAATTCACCCCTCCACTTT	CASSFGNSPLHF
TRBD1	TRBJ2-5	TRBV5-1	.	TGCGCCAGCAGCTCCGGGACAGAAAAGACCCAGTACTTC	CASSSGTEKTQYF
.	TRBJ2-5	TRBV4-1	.	TGCGCCAGCAGCCAAGTTCCCCAAGAGACCCAGTACTTC	CASSQVPQETQYF
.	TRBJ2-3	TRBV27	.	TGTGCCAGCAGTTATTCGGCCCTAACTAGCACAGATACGCAGTATTTT	CASSYSALTSTDTQYF
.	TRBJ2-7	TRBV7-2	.	TGTGCCAGCAGCTTAGTGTACGAGCAGTACTTC	CASSLVYEQYF
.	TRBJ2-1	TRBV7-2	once	TGTGCCAGCAGCTTACTGCGCGTCAATGAGCAGTTCTTC	CASSLLRVNEQFF
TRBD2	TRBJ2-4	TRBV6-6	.	TGTGCCAGCAGTTATGGGGGGGAAGCCAAAAACATTCAGTACTTC	CASSYGGEAKNIQYF
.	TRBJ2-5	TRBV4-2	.	TGTGCCAGCAGCCAAGATAACCGCAGGCAAGAGACCCAGTACTTC	CASSQDNRRQETQYF
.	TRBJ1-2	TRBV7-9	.	TGTGCCAGCAGCTTAGGGACGGATTATAACTATGGCTACACCTTC	CASSLGTDYNYGYTF
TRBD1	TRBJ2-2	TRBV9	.	TGTGCCAGCAGCGGAACCGACAGGGCGAACACCGGGGAGCTGTTTTTT	CASSGTDRANTGELFF
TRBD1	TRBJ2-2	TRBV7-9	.	TGTGCCAGCAGCTTGGCGACAGGGACCACGAACACCGGGGAGCTGTTTTTT	CASSLATGTTNTGELFF
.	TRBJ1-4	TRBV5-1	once	TGCGCCAGCAGCCTCCAAGGCCGCGGGGGGGATGAAAAACTGTTTTTT	CASSLQGRGGDEKLFF
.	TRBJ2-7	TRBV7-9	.	TGTGCCAGCAGCCGACGGGAAACCTACGAGCAGTACTTC	CASSRRETYEQYF
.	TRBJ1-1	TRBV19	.	TGTGCCAGTAGTATGAAGGCAGGGCCTAGGATGAACACTGAAGCTTTCTTT	CASSMKAGPRMNTEAFF
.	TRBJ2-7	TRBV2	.	TGTGCCAGCAGTGTCGGCCGGGGGCCCACCTACGAGCAGTACTTC	CASSVGRGPTYEQYF
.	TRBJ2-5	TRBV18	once	TGTGCCAGCTCACCCCTCCAGGATATACAAGAGACCCAGTACTTC	CASSPLQDIQETQYF
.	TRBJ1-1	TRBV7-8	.	TGTGCCAGCAGCTTAGTAGTTACGGGAATCCGGGCCATGAACACTGAAGCTTTCTTT	CASSLVVTGIRAMNTEAFF
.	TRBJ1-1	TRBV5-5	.	TGTGCCAGCAGCTTAAACCACCAGGGCGCAACCAGGGAGAACACTGAAGCTTTCTTT	CASSLNHQGATRENTEAFF
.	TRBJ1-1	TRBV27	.	TGTGCCAGCAGGTCGAAACACGGGCGGAACACTGAAGCTTTCTTT	CASRSKHGRNTEAFF
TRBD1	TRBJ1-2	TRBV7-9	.	TGTGCCAGCAGCGAAGGGACAGGCGGGATGTATGGCTACACCTTC	CASSEGTGGMYGYTF
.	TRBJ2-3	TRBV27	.	TGTGCCAGCAGTCCTAGACTCCTAGGCACAGATACGCAGTATTTT	CASSPRLLGTDTQYF
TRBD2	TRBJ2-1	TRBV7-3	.	TGTGCCAGCAGCTTAACCGCCGCGGGGGAGAGATTCTTC	CASSLTAAGERFF
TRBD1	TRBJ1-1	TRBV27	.	TGTGCCAGCAATAGACAGGGGGGGGGTGAAGCTTTCTTT	CASNRQGGGEAFF
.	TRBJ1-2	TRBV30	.	TGTGCCTGGAGTCAAGGGGGGGGGCGCGGCTATGGCTACACCTTC	CAWSQGGGRGYGYTF
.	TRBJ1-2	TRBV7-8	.	TGTGCCAGCAGCTTAGAACTAGGGTCGGAGTATGGCTACACCTTC	CASSLELGSEYGYTF
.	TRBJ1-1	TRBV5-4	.	TGTGCCAGCAGCTCGGACCGTTTTGACACTGAAGCTTTCTTT	CASSSDRFDTEAFF
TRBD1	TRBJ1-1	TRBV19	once	TGTGCCAGTCGGGGACAGTCGAACACTGAAGCTTTCTTT	CASRGQSNTEAFF
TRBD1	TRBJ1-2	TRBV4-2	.	TGTGCCAGCAGCCAACCGGACAGGGTAAACCCTGATGGCTACACCTTC	CASSQPDRVNPDGYTF
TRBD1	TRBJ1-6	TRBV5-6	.	TGTGCCAGCAGCTCTTACAGGGGGCGGCTGAGGAATTCACCCCTCCACTTT	CASSSYRGRLRNSPLHF
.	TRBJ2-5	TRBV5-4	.	TGTGCCAGCAGCTTCGTCGACAGCCAAGAGACCCAGTACTTC	CASSFVDSQETQYF
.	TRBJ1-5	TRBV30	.	TGTGCCTGGAGTGTAGGCCCAGGCAATCAGCCCCAGCATTTT	CAWSVGPGNQPQHF
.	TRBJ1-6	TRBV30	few	TGTGCCTGGAGTCTCCAGGGAGGGTCACCCCTCCACTTT	CAWSLQGGSPLHF